These 17 T cell receptor beta chains came from one sample sequenced in a study of T cells in localized non-small cell lung cancer. Only in-frame clones appear in the TCRdb table, and some are missing; sequencing was by immunoSEQ multiplex PCR. The repertoire holds 35,000 to 45,000 clones, with about four fifths as singletons. The material was PBMCs, obtained before any cancer treatment. The source of these receptors is a woman aged 40-69 years with stage II squamous cell lung carcinoma.

This chain uses TRBV28 with TRBJ1-5, with D possibly being TRBD1 (6 bases). Per germline, CDR1 MDHEN and CDR2 SYDVKM. Trimming pared 8 bases from V and 7 bases from J, leaving 18 bases between. The CDR3 runs to 14 residues. The CDR3: CASVFSDRTQPQHF. The CDR3 DNA sequence: TGTGCCAGCGTATTTTCGGACAGAACGCAGCCCCAGCATTTT.

A remark on this clone: Other DNA sequences from this sample encode an identical CDR3 as well. V and J are TRBV7-9 and TRBJ1-3; 8 bases fit TRBD1. This CDR3 is built from 15 residues. With V trimmed by 3 bases and J by 4 bases, 5 bases remained unmatched. Looked up from germline, CDR1 is SEHNR and CDR2 is FQNEAQ (reference sequence). For the CDR3, the DNA is TGTGCCAGCAGCTTGCAGGGGGCGTTCGGAAACACCATATATTTT. It specifies CASSLQGAFGNTIYF.

This clone has a single count. The chain is built from TRBV7-8 and TRBJ1-2; D is undetermined. Per the germline V gene, CDR1 is SGHVS and CDR2 is FQNEAQ. The CDR3 consists of 16 residues. V was trimmed by 4 bases and J by 2 bases, leaving 17 bases between them. CDR3 bases: TGTGCCAGCAGCTCCCAATTAAGGACGGGGAACTATGGCTACACCTTC. This translates into CASSSQLRTGNYGYTF.

This clone was counted between two and nine times. The chain combines TRBV5-1 with TRBJ1-2, with D unresolved. V gave up 1 base and J gave up 4 bases, with 8 bases separating them. The CDR3 loop spans 13 amino acids. Germline V gene sequence: CDR1 SGHRS, CDR2 YFSETQ. Here the CDR3 reads CASSLQEGYGYTF. Here the CDR3 DNA reads TGCGCCAGCAGCTTGCAGGAAGGCTATGGCTACACCTTC.

J is TRBJ1-1 and V is TRBV10-1; TRBD1 agrees at 8 bases. CDR3 size: 18 residues. Losses at the gene ends were 5 bases for V and 1 base for J; bases not matched to a gene: 15. Germline-derived CDR1 and CDR2 are WNHNN and SYGVQD (reference sequence). Here the CDR3 DNA reads TGCGCCAGCAGTAAGGACAGGGACCCTACTTTATGGAACACTGAAGCTTTCTTT. It encodes CASSKDRDPTLWNTEAFF.

V usage is TRBV7-9 and J usage is TRBJ1-5; D unclear. V was cut by 5 bases and J by 3 bases, with 11 bases left in between. The germline V gene encodes CDR1 SEHNR and CDR2 FQNEAQ (reference sequence). The CDR3 runs to 14 residues. DNA for the CDR3: TGTGCCAGCAGCGACGGCCAGTACAATCAGCCCCAGCATTTT. This gives the protein CASSDGQYNQPQHF.

CDR3 nucleotides: TGTGCCAGCAGCCACTCCGGGACTAGCGGGAGGGGGCATCAGTTCTTC. Its translation: CASSHSGTSGRGHQFF. V and J are TRBV14 and TRBJ2-1; 16 bases are shared with TRBD2. This CDR3 is built from 16 residues. The V gene's germline CDR1 is SGHDN and CDR2 FVKESK. Losses at the gene ends were 3 bases for V and 13 bases for J; bases not matched to a gene: 9.

This clone was seen a handful of times. The rearrangement joins TRBV2 to TRBJ1-6; a weak D match, TRBD1 (6 bases). This CDR3 spans 14 amino acids. V gave up 6 bases and J gave up 6 bases, with 12 bases separating them. Germline CDR1 reads SNHLY; CDR2 reads FYNNEI. This CDR3 reads CASSAGQLNSPLHF. CDR3 bases: TGTGCCAGCAGCGCTGGACAGCTTAATTCACCCCTCCACTTT.

This clone was observed a handful of times. The V call is TRBV5-1, the J call TRBJ2-5; D uncertain. V was shortened by 4 bases and J by 5 bases, with 15 bases between the two germline ends. This CDR3 has 14 residues. Germline-derived CDR1 and CDR2 are SGHRS and YFSETQ. CDR3 DNA sequence: TGCGCCAGCAGCGGGTCGAAGTGGAGTGAGACCCAGTACTTC. Translation: CASSGSKWSETQYF. The full variable domain, with the rest looked up from reference TRBV5-1 and TRBJ2-5, is KAGVTQTPRYLIKTRGQQVTLSCSPISGHRSVSWYQQTPGQGLQFLFEYFSETQRNKGNFPGRFSGRQFSNSRSEMNVSTLELGDSALYLCASSGSKWSETQYFGPGTRLLVL.

The chain has TRBV10-3 and TRBJ2-5; D unclear. This CDR3 is built from 13 residues. Germline loops: CDR1 ENHRY, CDR2 SYGVKD. The V gene lost 2 bases and the J gene lost 0 bases, with 4 bases spanning the gap. CDR3: CAISEGNQETQYF. As DNA, the CDR3 is TGTGCCATCAGTGAGGGAAACCAAGAGACCCAGTACTTC.

The V gene is TRBV21-1, the J gene TRBJ1-1. TRBV21-1 is an annotated pseudogene. The CDR3 loop spans 17 amino acids. The CDR3 protein is CASSKVNGEGRNTEAFF. The CDR3 DNA follows: TGTGCCAGCAGCAAAGTTAATGGTGAGGGGCGGAACACTGAAGCTTTCTTT.

This clone was counted only a few times. The V call is TRBV2, the J call TRBJ2-1; 7 nucleotides line up with TRBD2. The germline V gene has CDR1 SNHLY and CDR2 FYNNEI. The CDR3 has 16 amino acids. The J segment lost 6 bases and the V segment lost 2 bases, leaving 10 bases of the junction unmatched. CDR3 sequence reads: CASSESGDTSGNEQFF. CDR3 coding DNA: TGTGCCAGCAGTGAAAGCGGGGATACCTCCGGCAATGAGCAGTTCTTC.

This chain links TRBV6-1 with TRBJ2-2, with D possibly matching TRBD2 (6 bases). This CDR3 is 14 amino acids long. The germline V gene has CDR1 MNHNS and CDR2 SASEGT. V was pared by 9 bases and J by 4 bases, with 15 bases between. CDR3 protein: CASTGLVRTGELFF. DNA for the CDR3: TGTGCCAGTACGGGACTCGTGCGCACCGGGGAGCTGTTTTTT.

The chain is built from TRBV9 and TRBJ1-3, with D unclear. The ends were cut back, 4 bases at V and 0 bases at J, with 23 bases in the middle. The CDR3 totals 19 residues. Germline CDR1 SGDLS, CDR2 YYNGEE. This chain's CDR3 is CASSPRSRSLRSSGNTIYF. CDR3 in DNA: TGTGCCAGCAGCCCCCGAAGTAGGAGTTTGCGGAGCTCTGGAAACACCATATATTTT.

The chain recombines TRBV2 with TRBJ1-2, with TRBD1 identical over 12 bases. With V trimmed by 6 bases and J by 14 bases, 10 bases remained unmatched. The CDR3 is made up of 13 amino acids. Germline values: CDR1 SNHLY, CDR2 FYNNEI. CDR3 region: CASSKGGQGAYTF. The CDR3, as DNA: TGTGCCAGCAGCAAAGGGGGACAGGGGGCATATACCTTC.

This chain connects TRBV5-8 to TRBJ1-5, with D maybe TRBD1 (6 bases). Germline CDR1 SGHTS, CDR2 YDEGEE. V gave up 3 bases and J gave up 0 bases, with 19 bases separating them. The CDR3 has 18 amino acids. CDR3 protein: CASSWTGDTQYSNQPQHF. The CDR3 nucleotides read TGTGCCAGCAGCTGGACGGGGGACACCCAATATAGCAATCAGCCCCAGCATTTT.

The chain links TRBV10-3 to TRBJ2-7; either TRBD1 or TRBD2 may fit D (5 bases each). V was trimmed by 10 bases and J by 6 bases, leaving 19 bases between them. The CDR3 contains 13 residues. Germline V gene sequence: CDR1 ENHRY, CDR2 SYGVKD. CDR3 protein: CATSGTLFAEQYV. The CDR3 coding sequence is TGTGCCACGTCCGGGACCCTATTCGCCGAGCAGTACGTC.